A selection of T cell receptor beta chains follows, all from one sample in a study of T cell responses to AZD1222 COVID-19 vaccine. Sequenced by immunoSEQ multiplex PCR; TCRdb stores in-frame clones only, minus some. The repertoire holds 80,000 or so clones, 88% seen once, with 5% in the top ten. Sequenced material: peripheral blood, taken on day 0 of MenACWY control vaccination. These receptors came from an adult in good health. Each CDR3 is given with its conserved first and last residue. Each record gives: J gene, clone size, V gene, D gene, CDR3 DNA, CDR3 protein. D genes are given only for firm matches. Expanded clones get a size class; other rows say once, few or many, or leave the size out.

TRBJ2-1 | . | TRBV4-2 | TRBD2 | TGTGCCAGCAGCCAAGGCGGACTAGATCCGTTCTTC | CASSQGGLDPFF
TRBJ1-5 | . | TRBV7-3 | . | TGTGCCAGCAGCCCGGATCCGAATCAGCCCCAGCATTTT | CASSPDPNQPQHF
TRBJ2-1 | . | TRBV18 | . | TGTGCCAGCTCACCGGGAGGAGAGCAGTTCTTC | CASSPGGEQFF
TRBJ1-1 | once | TRBV4-1 | . | TGCGCCAGCAGCCTAGGGGGATTTACCCTCACTGAAGCTTTCTTT | CASSLGGFTLTEAFF
TRBJ2-1 | . | TRBV7-9 | . | TGTGCCAGCAGCCGCGGGAACTCCTACAATGAGCAGTTCTTC | CASSRGNSYNEQFF
TRBJ1-2 | . | TRBV6-5 | TRBD1 | TGTGCCAGCAGATTCGGACAGGCTAACTATGGCTACACCTTC | CASRFGQANYGYTF
TRBJ2-1 | . | TRBV2 | TRBD2 | TGTGCCAGCAGTGATAGCGGGGGGCTCTACAATGAGCAGTTCTTC | CASSDSGGLYNEQFF
TRBJ1-1 | . | TRBV18 | . | TGTGCCAGCTCACCAGACCCCACTGAAGCTTTCTTT | CASSPDPTEAFF
TRBJ1-4 | once | TRBV7-8 | . | TGTGCCAGCACTGTGGGACATACTAATGAAAAACTGTTTTTT | CASTVGHTNEKLFF
TRBJ1-6 | . | TRBV4-3 | . | TGCGCCAGCAGCCAAGATGCAGGGAATTCACCCCTCCACTTT | CASSQDAGNSPLHF
TRBJ1-3 | . | TRBV5-1 | TRBD1 | TGCGCCAGCAGCTTACAGGGGGCAACCGGAAACACCATATATTTT | CASSLQGATGNTIYF
TRBJ2-1 | . | TRBV5-6 | . | TGTGCCAGCAGCTTGGGGGGTTACTCCTACAATGAGCAGTTCTTC | CASSLGGYSYNEQFF
TRBJ1-5 | few | TRBV18 | . | TGTGCCAGCACACAGAGGGCGGGTCAGCCCCAGCATTTT | CASTQRAGQPQHF
TRBJ2-3 | . | TRBV11-3 | TRBD2 | TGTGCCAGCAGCACCCTCTGGACTAGCGGAAGCACAGATACGCAGTATTTT | CASSTLWTSGSTDTQYF
TRBJ1-5 | . | TRBV19 | TRBD1 | TGTGCCAGTAGTTTACAGGGGGCCCAACAGCCCCAGCATTTT | CASSLQGAQQPQHF
TRBJ1-1 | . | TRBV19 | . | TGTGCCAGTAGCCATAGGGACGGGACTGAAGCTTTCTTT | CASSHRDGTEAFF
TRBJ1-5 | . | TRBV18 | . | TGTGCCAGCTCACTTCAACAGGGAATTAGCAATCAGCCCCAGCATTTT | CASSLQQGISNQPQHF
TRBJ1-2 | . | TRBV30 | TRBD1 | TGTGCCTGGAGTGACAGGGGCCCTGGCTATGGCTACACCTTC | CAWSDRGPGYGYTF
TRBJ2-1 | . | TRBV3-1/TRBV3-2 | . | TGTGCCAGCAGCCAAGGGGCTGACAATGAGCAGTTCTTC | CASSQGADNEQFF
TRBJ2-7 | . | TRBV12-3/TRBV12-4 | . | TGTGCCAGCAGTGGGGGGAATTCCTACGAGCAGTACTTC | CASSGGNSYEQYF
TRBJ1-3 | . | TRBV7-8 | TRBD1 | TGTGCCAGCAGCCGGACAGGAGGGCCGGGAAACACCATATATTTT | CASSRTGGPGNTIYF
TRBJ1-4 | once | TRBV14 | TRBD1 | TGTGCCAGCAGCCAAGATTCGACAGGGACTAAACTGTTTTTT | CASSQDSTGTKLFF
TRBJ2-2 | . | TRBV14 | TRBD2 | TGTGCCAGCAGCCGCCATAGCGGGGGGTCCACCGGGGAGCTGTTTTTT | CASSRHSGGSTGELFF
TRBJ1-1 | . | TRBV23-1 | . | TGCGCCAGCAGTCATAGTAGGGGAACTGAAGCTTTCTTT | CASSHSRGTEAFF
TRBJ2-3 | once | TRBV18 | TRBD2 | TGTGCCAGCTCGCCAAATAGCGGGTCTAGCACAGATACGCAGTATTTT | CASSPNSGSSTDTQYF
TRBJ2-5 | . | TRBV14 | . | TGTGCCAGCAGCCAAGGAACGGGTGAGACCCAGTACTTC | CASSQGTGETQYF
TRBJ2-7 | . | TRBV28 | . | TGTGCCAGCAGCTACCTTTACGAGCAGTACTTC | CASSYLYEQYF
TRBJ2-7 | . | TRBV3-1/TRBV3-2 | . | TGTGCCAGCAGCCGCGCCCCCTACGAGCAGTACTTC | CASSRAPYEQYF
TRBJ1-2 | . | TRBV19 | . | TGTGCCAGTAGTCCTTGGGGAAGAGAACTAGCTAACTATGGCTACACCTTC | CASSPWGRELANYGYTF
TRBJ2-2 | . | TRBV19 | . | TGTGCCAGTAGTATTTTCTCCGGGGTGAACACCGGGGAGCTGTTTTTT | CASSIFSGVNTGELFF
TRBJ2-3 | . | TRBV5-4 | TRBD2 | TGTGCCAGCAGCTCAGCTAGCGGCCTGGTTGCAGATACGCAGTATTTT | CASSSASGLVADTQYF
TRBJ2-5 | . | TRBV4-1 | TRBD2 | TGCGCCAGCAGCCCCCCAACAACTAGCGAACAAGAGACCCAGTACTTC | CASSPPTTSEQETQYF
TRBJ1-1 | few | TRBV6-5 | . | TGTGCCAGCAGTTTGATACGGGAGTACGTGACTGAAGCTTTCTTT | CASSLIREYVTEAFF
TRBJ2-7 | few | TRBV19 | TRBD1 | TGTGCCAGTCAAAGGACAGGGGAGGGCTACGAGCAGTACTTC | CASQRTGEGYEQYF
TRBJ1-2 | . | TRBV28 | . | TGTGCCAGCAGTTACGGCGGAAACTATGGCTACACCTTC | CASSYGGNYGYTF
TRBJ1-5 | once | TRBV30 | TRBD1 | TGTGCCTGGAGTGTGAACAGGGGTGGCAATCAGCCCCAGCATTTT | CAWSVNRGGNQPQHF
TRBJ1-2 | . | TRBV6-5 | . | TGTGCCAGCAAAGGGACTAACTATGGCTACACCTTC | CASKGTNYGYTF
TRBJ1-2 | . | TRBV5-6 | TRBD1 | TGTGCCAGCAGCAGAGGACAGGGAGGAGGCTACACCTTC | CASSRGQGGGYTF
TRBJ2-2 | . | TRBV6-5 | . | TGTGCCAGCAGGGGACTGTACACCGGGGAGCTGTTTTTT | CASRGLYTGELFF
TRBJ2-3 | . | TRBV18 | . | TGTGCCAGCTCACCATCCGGTACAGATACGCAGTATTTT | CASSPSGTDTQYF
TRBJ1-5 | . | TRBV15 | . | TGTGCCACCAGCAAACAGGACAGTTGGGGGGATCAGCCCCAGCATTTT | CATSKQDSWGDQPQHF
TRBJ2-2 | . | TRBV4-2 | TRBD2 | TGTGCCAGCAGCCAAGAGGCGCGGGGGGGCCCCGGGGAGCTGTTTTTT | CASSQEARGGPGELFF
TRBJ1-1 | . | TRBV5-8 | . | TGTGCCAGCAGCTTGGTTGGGGCACGGACTGAAGCTTTCTTT | CASSLVGARTEAFF
TRBJ2-1 | . | TRBV13 | . | TGTGCCAGCAGCTTCTATCAGGGAGGCAACAATGAGCAGTTCTTC | CASSFYQGGNNEQFF
TRBJ2-1 | . | TRBV6-5 | TRBD1 | TGTGCCAGCAATGTCCGGGACAGGGGGGGGAAGCAGTTCTTC | CASNVRDRGGKQFF
TRBJ1-2 | . | TRBV6-5 | . | TGTGCCAGCAGACTTATCGGGACAATCAACGGCTACACCTTC | CASRLIGTINGYTF
TRBJ2-1 | few | TRBV12-3/TRBV12-4 | . | TGTGCCAGCACCCAATACGCCAATGAGCAGTTCTTC | CASTQYANEQFF
TRBJ1-4 | . | TRBV2 | . | TGTGCCAGCAGGACGACAGGCGCCAATGAAAAACTGTTTTTT | CASRTTGANEKLFF
TRBJ1-2 | . | TRBV9 | . | TGTGCCAGCAGCGTTGCGGCCGTAATAATCCAGGGGTATGGCTACACCTTC | CASSVAAVIIQGYGYTF
TRBJ1-1 | . | TRBV28 | . | TGTGCCAGCAGTTTCCGAGGGATCATGAACACTGAAGCTTTCTTT | CASSFRGIMNTEAFF
TRBJ2-5 | once | TRBV5-5 | . | TGTGCCAGCAGCTTGATGGGGTTAGGTAAAGAGACCCAGTACTTC | CASSLMGLGKETQYF
TRBJ1-3 | . | TRBV3-1/TRBV3-2 | TRBD1 | TGTGCCAGCAGCCACGGAGGTGACAGGGGGCTTGGAAACACCATATATTTT | CASSHGGDRGLGNTIYF
TRBJ1-1 | once | TRBV18 | TRBD1 | TGTGCCAGCTCAGCGGGACAGGGGAACACTGAAGCTTTCTTT | CASSAGQGNTEAFF
TRBJ1-2 | . | TRBV5-1 | . | TGCGCCAGCAGCTTGGCCACAGCCGCTAACTATGGCTACACCTTC | CASSLATAANYGYTF
TRBJ2-1 | . | TRBV30 | . | TGTGCCTGGAGGCTTATTGGCGCAGGGAGCAATGAGCAGTTCTTC | CAWRLIGAGSNEQFF